The clone carrying this T cell receptor beta chain was detected only once. The V gene lost 4 bases and the J gene lost 6 bases, with 12 bases spanning the gap. The germline gives CDR1 WSHSY, CDR2 SAAADI. This CDR3 contains 14 residues. This sample stems from a study of blood T cell repertoires in COVID-19. Study details: Sites in the United States, Italy and Spain provided acute and convalescent COVID-19 samples. From T cells, B-cell-depleted T cells, or PBMCs came the material, which was cDNA or gDNA.

Only in-frame clones appear in the TCRdb table, and some are missing; sequencing was by immunoSEQ multiplex PCR. Of roughly 380,000 clones detected, around 90% appear once; the ten largest clones hold under 5%. Source material: peripheral blood. The receptor's source is a woman aged 55-69 years with COVID-19, enrolled during active disease. The chain couples TRBV10-2 to TRBJ2-2; maybe TRBD2 (7 bases). For the CDR3, the DNA is TGCGCCAGCAGTGTAGGAGGGGGGGCCGGGGAGCTGTTTTTT. Protein: CASSVGGGAGELFF.